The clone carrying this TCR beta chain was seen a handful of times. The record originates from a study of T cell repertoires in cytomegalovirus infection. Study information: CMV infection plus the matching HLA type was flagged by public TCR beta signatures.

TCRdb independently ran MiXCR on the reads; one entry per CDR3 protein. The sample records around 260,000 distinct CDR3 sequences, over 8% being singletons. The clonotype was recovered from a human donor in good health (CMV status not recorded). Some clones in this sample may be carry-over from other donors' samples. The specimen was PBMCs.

The CDR3: CASKEGLTGELFF. The CDR3 region has the DNA TGTGCCAGTAAGGAGGGCCTTACCGGGGAGCTGTTTTTT. The chain recombines TRBV19 with TRBJ2-2; a weak D match, TRBD2 (6 bases). The germline V and J ends were trimmed by 7 bases and 5 bases, with 11 bases remaining between them. There are 13 residues in the CDR3. Germline V gene sequence: CDR1 LNHDA, CDR2 SQIVND (reference sequence). Drawing the rest from reference TRBV19 and TRBJ2-2, the complete variable domain is DGGITQSPKYLFRKEGQNVTLSCEQNLNHDAMYWYRQDPGQGLRLIYYSQIVNDFQKGDIAEGYSVSREKKESFPLTVTSAQKNPTAFYLCASKEGLTGELFFGEGSRLTVL.